This T cell receptor beta chain was sequenced for a study of molecular identifiers for immune sequencing clone quantification. This clonotype was detected many times. CDR1 and CDR2 (germline): SQVTM, ANQGSEA. The CDR3 extends over 19 amino acids. The V segment lost 5 bases and the J segment 0 bases; nucleotides outside the gene matches: 13. In preparing bulk TCR libraries, previously described methods and listed TCR primers were used. TCRdb re-called the PCR reads through MiXCR, storing one row per CDR3 protein. The data contain about 86,000 distinct CDR3 sequences, around a quarter of them singletons.

The chain combines TRBV29-1 with TRBJ2-1, with 13 bases aligning to TRBD2. This TCR came from a human donor in good health. Some libraries in this study had Jurkat cell RNA spiked in. Sequenced sample: naive CD8+ T cells from blood, with Jurkat cell RNA spiked in. Subset denoted: FACS-sorted CD8+CD4-CCR7+CD45RA+ naive T cells. CDR3 nucleotides: TGCAGCGTTCTCCTCCTAGGACTAGCGGGAGTACGCTCCTACAATGAGCAGTTCTTC. As protein: CSVLLLGLAGVRSYNEQFF.